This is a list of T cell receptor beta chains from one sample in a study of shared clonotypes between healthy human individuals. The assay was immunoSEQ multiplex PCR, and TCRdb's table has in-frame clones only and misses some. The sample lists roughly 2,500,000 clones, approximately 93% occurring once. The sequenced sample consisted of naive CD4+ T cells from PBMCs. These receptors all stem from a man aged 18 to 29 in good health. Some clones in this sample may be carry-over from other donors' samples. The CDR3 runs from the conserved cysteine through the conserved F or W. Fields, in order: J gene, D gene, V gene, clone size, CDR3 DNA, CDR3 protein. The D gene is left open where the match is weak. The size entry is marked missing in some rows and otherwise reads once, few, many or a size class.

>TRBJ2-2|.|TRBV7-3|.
TGTGCCAGCAGCCCGCCCTCCGGGGAGCTGTTTTTT
CASSPPSGELFF
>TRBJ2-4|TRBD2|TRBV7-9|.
TGTGCCAGCAGCGCCAGCCTAGCGGGTTTAGCCAAAAACATTCAGTACTTC
CASSASLAGLAKNIQYF
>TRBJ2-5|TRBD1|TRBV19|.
TGTGCCAGTACTCGGGACAGGGATAGGGAGACCCAGTACTTC
CASTRDRDRETQYF
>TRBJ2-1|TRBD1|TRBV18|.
TGTGCCAGCTTAGCCAAACAGGGGGCTTACAATGAGCAGTTCTTC
CASLAKQGAYNEQFF
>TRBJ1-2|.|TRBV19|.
TGTGCCAGTAGTCACGGATACTATGGCTACACCTTC
CASSHGYYGYTF
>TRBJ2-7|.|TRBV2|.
TGTGCCAGCAGTGAAAGGTTCAGAGAGCAGTACTTC
CASSERFREQYF
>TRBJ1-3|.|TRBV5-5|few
TGTGCCAGCAGCTTGTTGTGGGAATCGGGAAACACCATATATTTT
CASSLLWESGNTIYF
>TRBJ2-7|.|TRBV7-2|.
TGTGCCAGCAGCTTAGAAGTAAGCTCCTACGAGCAGTACTTC
CASSLEVSSYEQYF
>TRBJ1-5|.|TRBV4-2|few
TGTGCCAGCAGCCAAGACGGATATAGCAATCAGCCCCAGCATTTT
CASSQDGYSNQPQHF
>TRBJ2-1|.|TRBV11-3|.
TGTGCCAGCAGCTTAGATTTCGCCCGGGACAATGAGCAGTTCTTC
CASSLDFARDNEQFF
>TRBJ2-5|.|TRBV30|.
TGTGCCTGGATCCCTGTAGGTGGGGGATCGGGAGAGACCCAGTACTTC
CAWIPVGGGSGETQYF
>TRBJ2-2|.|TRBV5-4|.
TGTGCCAGCAGCTCCACCGGAGGAGCGGCGAACACCGGGGAGCTGTTTTTT
CASSSTGGAANTGELFF
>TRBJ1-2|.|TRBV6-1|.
TGTGCCAGCAGTGATAAGGGGTATGGCTACACCTTC
CASSDKGYGYTF
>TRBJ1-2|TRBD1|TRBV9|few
TGTGCCAGCAGCGTAACCGGGACAGGGAATGGCTACACCTTC
CASSVTGTGNGYTF
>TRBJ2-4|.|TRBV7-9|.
TGTGCCAGCAGCTTAGTAGACCGAAAAAACATTCAGTACTTC
CASSLVDRKNIQYF
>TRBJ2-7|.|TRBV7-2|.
TGTGCCAGCAGCTACCGCGGGGAACCCTACGAGCAGTACTTC
CASSYRGEPYEQYF
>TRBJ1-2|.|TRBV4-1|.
TGCGCCACCAGTGGGATCGCATTCTATGGCTACACCTTC
CATSGIAFYGYTF
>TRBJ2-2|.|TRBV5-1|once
TGCGCCAGCAGCTTGGGGGAAGCCCATACCGGGGAGCTGTTTTTT
CASSLGEAHTGELFF
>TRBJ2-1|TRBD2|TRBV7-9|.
TGTGCCAGCAGCTTAGCGGGGAGGGGTGTCTACAATGAGCAGTTCTTC
CASSLAGRGVYNEQFF
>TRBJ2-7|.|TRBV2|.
TGTGCCAGCAGTTCCCAGGGGGGATCCTACGAGCAGTACTTC
CASSSQGGSYEQYF
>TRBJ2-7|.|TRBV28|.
TGTGCCAGCAGCCTTACCGGGACCTACGAGCAGTACTTC
CASSLTGTYEQYF
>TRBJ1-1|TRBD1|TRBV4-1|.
TGCGCCAGCAGCCACGCCAAGGGACAGTCTCTTACTGAAGCTTTCTTT
CASSHAKGQSLTEAFF
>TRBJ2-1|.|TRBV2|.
TGTGCCAGCAGTCCGCCGGGAGTGCCGGGGCAGTTCTTC
CASSPPGVPGQFF
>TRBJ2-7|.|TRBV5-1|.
TGCGCCAGCAGCGCGGGACATACAATTTACGAGCAGTACTTC
CASSAGHTIYEQYF
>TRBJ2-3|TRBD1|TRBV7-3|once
TGTGCCAGCAGCTTAACTCGGGGACAGGGGGCGGATACGCAGTATTTT
CASSLTRGQGADTQYF
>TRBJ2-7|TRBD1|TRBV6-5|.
TGTGCCAGCAGTTACTCTCGGACAGGCTTTTACGAGCAGTACTTC
CASSYSRTGFYEQYF
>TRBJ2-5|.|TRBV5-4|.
TGTGCCAGCAGCTTAGGAGGGTCCGAGACCCAGTACTTC
CASSLGGSETQYF
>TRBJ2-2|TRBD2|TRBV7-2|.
TGTGCCAGCAGCGAACTTTCTAGCGGGAGGAACACCGGGGAGCTGTTTTTT
CASSELSSGRNTGELFF
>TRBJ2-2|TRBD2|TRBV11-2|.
TGTGCCAGCAGCTCCCCTAGCGGGAGGTTCTCCGGGGAGCTGTTTTTT
CASSSPSGRFSGELFF
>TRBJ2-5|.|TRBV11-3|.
TGTGCCAGCAGCATACAGGGCGAACAAGAGACCCAGTACTTC
CASSIQGEQETQYF
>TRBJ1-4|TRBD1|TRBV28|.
TGTGCCAGCAGCTTGACAGGGCCTGGAAGGGAAAAACTGTTTTTT
CASSLTGPGREKLFF
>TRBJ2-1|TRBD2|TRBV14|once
TGTGCCAGCAGCCAAGGGGGCCGCGCGGGAGGCAGAAATGAGCAGTTCTTC
CASSQGGRAGGRNEQFF
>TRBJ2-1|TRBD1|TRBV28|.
TGTGCCAGCAGATACGAAACCGGGACAGGGTCCTACAATGAGCAGTTCTTC
CASRYETGTGSYNEQFF
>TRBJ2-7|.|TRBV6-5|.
TGTGCCAGCAGTTTGGCAGGGGGGTACGAGCAGTACTTC
CASSLAGGYEQYF
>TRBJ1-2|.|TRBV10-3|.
TGTGCCATCAGTGACGGGGCGGCCTACTATGGCTACACCTTC
CAISDGAAYYGYTF
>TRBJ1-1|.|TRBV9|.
TGTGCCAGCAGCCCCGGGACTGGGATGAACACTGAAGCTTTCTTT
CASSPGTGMNTEAFF
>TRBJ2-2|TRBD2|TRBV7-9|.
TGTGCCAGCAGCTCCCGGGGGGAAAGCGGCGGGGAGCTGTTTTTT
CASSSRGESGGELFF
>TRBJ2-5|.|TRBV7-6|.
TGTGCCAGCAGCTTAAGAGACGGTCGAGAGACCCAGTACTTC
CASSLRDGRETQYF
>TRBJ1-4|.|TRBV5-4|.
TGTGCCAGCAGCTTGGCGCCTGCCCGGAATGAAAAACTGTTTTTT
CASSLAPARNEKLFF
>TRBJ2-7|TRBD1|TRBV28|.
TGTGCCAGCAGTCAGGACAGGGGGCAGTACTTC
CASSQDRGQYF
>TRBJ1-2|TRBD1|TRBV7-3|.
TGTGCCAGCAGCCTTCAGGGGGGGTCGCCCGCTAACTATGGCTACACCTTC
CASSLQGGSPANYGYTF
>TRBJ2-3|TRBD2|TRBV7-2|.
TGTGCCAGCAGCTTCCGGGGGACTAGCGGGAGTTTAGATACGCAGTATTTT
CASSFRGTSGSLDTQYF
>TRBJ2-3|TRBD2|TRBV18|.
TGTGCCAGCTCACCGCTACTAGCGGAGATCACAGATACGCAGTATTTT
CASSPLLAEITDTQYF
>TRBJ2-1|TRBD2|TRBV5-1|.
TGCGCCAGCAGCCTGGGACTAGTAGACGCCGGTGAGCAGTTCTTC
CASSLGLVDAGEQFF
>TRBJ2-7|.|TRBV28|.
TGTGCCAGCATTCGGGACAATCCCTACGAGCAGTACTTC
CASIRDNPYEQYF
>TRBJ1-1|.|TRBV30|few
TGTGCCTGGAGTGACAGCACTGAAGCTTTCTTT
CAWSDSTEAFF
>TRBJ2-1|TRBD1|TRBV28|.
TGTGCCAGCAGCCAGGACAGGGAAGGGTTGCGGCAGTTCTTC
CASSQDREGLRQFF
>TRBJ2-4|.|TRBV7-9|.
TGTGCCAGCAGCCAGGGCGGGTTAGCCAAAAACATTCAGTACTTC
CASSQGGLAKNIQYF
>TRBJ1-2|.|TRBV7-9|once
TGTGCCAGCAGCTTAGCGCAACAAGCCCGCGGCTACACCTTC
CASSLAQQARGYTF
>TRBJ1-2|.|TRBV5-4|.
TGTGCCAGCAGCTTGAAGGGTCAGGACTATGGCTACACCTTC
CASSLKGQDYGYTF
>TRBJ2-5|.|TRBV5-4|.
TGTGCCAGCAGCCGGGTCGGTGCGGGGAACCAAGAGACCCAGTACTTC
CASSRVGAGNQETQYF
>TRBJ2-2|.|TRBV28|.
TGTGCCAGCAGTGGGGACATCGGGGAGCTGTTTTTT
CASSGDIGELFF
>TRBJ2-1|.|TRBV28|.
TGTGCCAGCAGCCGACCGGGAACGAGGCAGTTCTTC
CASSRPGTRQFF